Below, 7 T cell receptor beta chains from the same sample are listed, as sequenced in a study of T cell repertoires in cytomegalovirus infection. One entry per CDR3 protein results from TCRdb running MiXCR on the reads. The sample has roughly 46,000 distinct CDR3 sequences, about 19% seen once. Their specific antigens are unknown. Specimen: CD8+ T cells from cultured PBMCs, collected from culture after CMV antigen stimulation. The receptors come from a human donor in good health (CMV status not recorded). Some clones in this sample may be carry-over from other donors' samples.

This rearrangement joins TRBV4-1 to TRBJ2-3; D unresolved. The CDR3 covers 16 residues. Germline V gene lookup returns CDR1 MGHRA and CDR2 YSYEKL. The V end was cut by 0 bases, the J end by 0 bases, with 10 bases between. The CDR3 DNA sequence: TGCGCCAGCAGCCAAGAAGATTTCCCTAGCACAGATACGCAGTATTTT. This gives the protein CASSQEDFPSTDTQYF.

The sample holds a few counts of this clonotype. The chain uses TRBV18 and TRBJ2-7; possible D gene TRBD1, 6 bases. CDR1 KGHSH and CDR2 LQKENI come from the germline V gene. Trimming pared 6 bases from V and 2 bases from J, leaving 14 bases between. This CDR3 is 14 amino acids long. The CDR3 coding sequence is TGTGCCAGCTCGGCAGGGGTGCGGCCCTACGAGCAGTACTTC. It translates to CASSAGVRPYEQYF.

The CDR3 loop reads CASSDSRQDQPQHF. CDR3 coding DNA: TGTGCCAGCAGTGACTCACGGCAGGATCAGCCCCAGCATTTT. The chain joins TRBV6-4 to TRBJ1-5; D remains ambiguous. The CDR3 has 14 residues. From germline, CDR1 is MRHNA and CDR2 SNTAGT. V was shortened by 0 bases and J by 5 bases, with 8 bases between the two germline ends.

V and J are TRBV12-3 or TRBV12-4 and TRBJ1-6, with a weak D call TRBD1 (6 bases). The CDR3 runs to 15 residues. The V and J ends lost 2 bases and 7 bases respectively, with 12 bases between them. The CDR3 DNA is TGTGCCAGCAGTTTATTCGGCACAGGGAATTCACCCCTCCACTTT. Protein: CASSLFGTGNSPLHF.

V usage is TRBV19 and J usage is TRBJ2-1; 10 bases map to TRBD2. The CDR3 totals 14 residues. The germline CDR1 and CDR2 sequences are LNHDA and SQIVND (reference sequence). V shed 7 bases, J shed 5 bases, and the junction held 5 bases outside the gene matches. CDR3 coding DNA: TGTGCCAGTACCCTAGCGGGGGTACACAATGAGCAGTTCTTC. Residues: CASTLAGVHNEQFF. The full variable domain, completed using reference TRBV19 and TRBJ2-1, is DGGITQSPKYLFRKEGQNVTLSCEQNLNHDAMYWYRQDPGQGLRLIYYSQIVNDFQKGDIAEGYSVSREKKESFPLTVTSAQKNPTAFYLCASTLAGVHNEQFFGPGTRLTVL.

This clonotype was counted between two and nine times. The V and J genes are TRBV11-2 and TRBJ2-1; D is possibly TRBD1 (6 bases). The germline V gene has CDR1 SGHAT and CDR2 FQNNGV. This CDR3 spans 15 amino acids. Trimming stripped 5 bases from V and 7 bases from J, with 18 bases between. The CDR3 coding sequence is TGTGCCAGCAGCACAGATTGGGGGCGTACAAATGAGCAGTTCTTC. Amino acids: CASSTDWGRTNEQFF.

Concerning this clonotype: One end of the junction varies from germline; a read error may be responsible. The rearrangement joins TRBV27 to TRBJ2-6, with a possible D match to TRBD1 (6 bases). CDR1 and CDR2 (germline): MNHEY, SMNVEV (reference sequence). There are 19 residues in the CDR3. CDR3 sequence (DNA): TGTACCAGCCGCCACCCCGGGACAAGTGTGTTCTCTGGGGCCAACGTCCTGACTTTC. This gives the protein CTSRHPGTSVFSGANVLTF.